This TCR beta chain is from a study of CD8+ T cells in alopecia areata (dated by TCRdb to the late 2010s). Regarding the study in general: Treated patients were enrolled in an open-label pilot trial of oral tofacitinib at 5 to 10 mg twice daily for moderate-to-severe alopecia areata. Patients received tofacitinib for 6 to 18 months and were then followed off drug for 6 months to check for delayed response and recurrence. In treated patients, disease severity was measured using the SALT score, which gives the percentage of scalp surface area affected. High-throughput TCRbeta sequencing was used to examine T cell clonal expansion in alopecia areata in both the C3H/HeJ mouse model and human patients. Scalp tissue and sorted CD4+ and CD8+ peripheral blood T cells from patchy and totalis/universalis alopecia areata patients and from healthy controls were covered by human TCRbeta sequencing. Tofacitinib-treated patients had biopsies at baseline and at 4 and 24 weeks of treatment, with a later scalp biopsy in several patients. Scalp clonality was compared across normal scalp (n=4), patchy alopecia areata scalp (n=8), and alopecia totalis/universalis scalp (n=8). RNA was obtained with the PAXgene miRNA kit for fixed scalp, the miRNeasy kit for PBMCs, and the RNeasy kit for mouse skin. Amplification of TCRbeta CDR3 regions was done by immunoSEQ multiplex PCR using 35 Vbeta forward primers and 13 Jbeta reverse primers.

Library prep was done by the immunoSEQ multiplex PCR assay. RNA was extracted from all samples and reverse transcribed into cDNA, which served as template for TCR sequencing. SuperScript III was used for first-strand cDNA synthesis, primed with a 2:1 mix of oligo-dT and random hexamers. Amplification bias was assessed with a synthetic immune receptor repertoire, and residual bias was removed computationally. Processing in the source paper ran as follows. After raw reads were preprocessed to remove errors, the CDR3 was defined following IMGT conventions as running from the conserved cysteine to phenylalanine. Clonality was computed by normalizing Shannon entropy by log2 of the number of productive unique TCRs and subtracting the result from 1. Whether scalp clones were CD4 or CD8 was inferred by matching scalp TCRbeta sequences against CD4 and CD8 repertoires sorted from blood. Entries here come from immuneACCESS through TCRdb and include only in-frame sequences with V and J called. Some clones fail to appear in such tables; in the studies checked, an unresolved V gene covers under half of the shortfall, and the cause of the remainder is unknown. V and J calls and clone size come straight from that table; D and trimming were deduced from the DNA. Recorded for this sample are about 120,000 clones; 61% of them occurred a single time. Of the sample, 5.7% falls within the top ten clones.

Results the study describes overall, beyond this receptor: During tofacitinib treatment, many expanded lesional clones remained in scalp and blood, and this persistence may partly explain relapse after treatment is stopped. Resident alphabeta T cells in normal human skin are also sequenced, complicating scalp TCR repertoire analysis, unlike mouse skin dominated by gammadelta T cells. Shared TCR sequences between patients were less evident than in mice, which may be partly attributable to HLA diversity in the patient population. The treated cohort was small, with a single nonresponder, so links between baseline CD8+ expansion and response need larger studies. Compared with normal scalp, lesional scalp, particularly in alopecia totalis/universalis, had higher clonality and more expanded CD8+ clones, which suggests antigenic drive. Tofacitinib significantly lowered scalp clonality and the number of expanded CD8+ clones among the top 100 scalp clones.

The time point tag for this specimen amounts to: more than three weeks on oral tofacitinib. The intended sense of this specimen's treatment or condition label: oral pan-JAK inhibitor, 5-10 mg twice daily. From alopecia areata patients, peripheral blood was collected along with lesional scalp punch biopsies. PBMCs were isolated by density centrifugation and stained for CD3, CD4 and CD8, after which CD4+ and CD8+ T cells were sorted on a FACSAria. On this clone itself: The antigen this receptor binds is unknown. The sample holds no much larger clone one base away, and base qualities are not on file.

CDR1 and CDR2 (SQVTM, ANQGSEA) derive from the germline V gene. The CDR3 runs 12 residues from the cysteine to the phenylalanine. Only the CDR3 part of the read is kept: 36 bases, read in frame from the first base. V is pruned by 7 bases and J by 8 bases, leaving 5 bases of the junction without a gene match. Sample: CD4+ T cells sorted from blood, taken at week 4, from a patient treated with tofacitinib. This chain joins TRBV29-1 to TRBJ2-1; 10 central nucleotides agree with TRBD1. This TCR came from a human donor with alopecia areata. The nucleotides are TGCAGCGCATCGACAGGGGGCGATGAGCAGTTCTTC. Translated, it gives CSASTGGDEQFF.